The rows below give T cell receptor beta chains drawn from one sample of a study of shared clonotypes between healthy human individuals. Profiled with immunoSEQ multiplex PCR; TCRdb holds only in-frame clones, not every one. The data hold 800,000 or so clones, with 90% to 97% observed a single time. The sample consisted of naive CD8+ T cells sorted from blood. The source of these receptors is a man aged 30-40 years in good health. CDR3s include the opening cysteine and the closing phenylalanine or tryptophan. D genes are given only for firm matches. The size field is filled for only some rows; it gives once, few, many or a size class.

j_gene | d_gene | v_gene | abundance | CDR3aa | CDR3nt
TRBJ2-3 | . | TRBV7-2 | . | CASSSRTDTQYF | TGTGCCAGCAGCTCCCGCACAGATACGCAGTATTTT
TRBJ2-7 | TRBD1 | TRBV5-4 | . | CASSWTRDSRQEQYF | TGTGCCAGCAGCTGGACCCGGGACAGTCGCCAAGAGCAGTACTTC
TRBJ2-1 | . | TRBV7-9 | . | CASSLAGLIGAYNEQFF | TGTGCCAGCAGCTTAGCAGGGTTGATAGGTGCCTACAATGAGCAGTTCTTC
TRBJ2-7 | TRBD1 | TRBV19 | . | CASAIRDSKTYEQYF | TGTGCCAGTGCAATCCGGGACAGTAAAACCTACGAGCAGTACTTC
TRBJ1-1 | TRBD1 | TRBV28 | once | CASNHRGVGTEAFF | TGTGCCAGCAATCACAGGGGGGTGGGAACTGAAGCTTTCTTT
TRBJ2-7 | . | TRBV13 | few | CASSSRAYEQYF | TGTGCCAGCAGCTCCAGAGCCTACGAGCAGTACTTC
TRBJ2-7 | TRBD1 | TRBV11-2 | . | CASSYHGTAYEQYF | TGTGCCAGCAGCTACCACGGGACAGCATACGAGCAGTACTTC
TRBJ1-4 | TRBD1 | TRBV7-9 | . | CASSHPDRGKLFF | TGTGCCAGCAGCCACCCAGACAGGGGAAAACTGTTTTTT
TRBJ2-2 | TRBD2 | TRBV27 | . | CASSTHSGRARTGELFF | TGTGCCAGCAGTACCCATAGCGGGAGGGCCCGCACCGGGGAGCTGTTTTTT
TRBJ2-6 | . | TRBV7-9 | once | CASSVGAGANVLTF | TGTGCCAGCAGTGTGGGGGCTGGGGCCAACGTCCTGACTTTC
TRBJ2-1 | TRBD1 | TRBV2 | . | CASLGGRRDNEQFF | TGTGCCAGCCTAGGGGGCAGAAGGGACAATGAGCAGTTCTTC
TRBJ2-2 | . | TRBV7-7 | once | CASTASTGELFF | TGTGCCAGCACCGCTAGCACCGGGGAGCTGTTTTTT
TRBJ1-4 | . | TRBV27 | . | CASRQRATNEKLFF | TGTGCCAGCAGACAGCGAGCAACTAATGAAAAACTGTTTTTT
TRBJ1-5 | TRBD1 | TRBV7-8 | . | CASSLRQGGQPQHF | TGTGCCAGCAGCTTGAGACAGGGGGGTCAGCCCCAGCATTTT
TRBJ2-2 | . | TRBV5-1 | . | CASSLAVLRVGTGELFF | TGCGCCAGCAGCTTGGCCGTTCTGCGGGTAGGGACCGGGGAGCTGTTTTTT
TRBJ2-2 | . | TRBV6-5 | . | CASSYGLNTGELFF | TGTGCCAGCAGTTACGGGCTTAACACCGGGGAGCTGTTTTTT
TRBJ2-3 | . | TRBV11-3 | . | CASSLDRSDVPSTDTQYF | TGTGCCAGCAGCTTAGATCGATCAGACGTACCTAGCACAGATACGCAGTATTTT
TRBJ2-1 | TRBD2 | TRBV9 | . | CASSDPAAGDWEQFF | TGTGCCAGCAGCGATCCGGCGGCGGGGGATTGGGAGCAGTTCTTC
TRBJ2-7 | TRBD2 | TRBV10-1 | . | CASSGLAGGTYEQYF | TGCGCCAGCAGCGGACTAGCGGGAGGCACCTACGAGCAGTACTTC
TRBJ2-7 | . | TRBV11-2 | once | CASSSGLEQYF | TGTGCCAGCAGCTCAGGACTAGAGCAGTACTTC
TRBJ2-2 | . | TRBV27 | . | CASSFARPISGELFF | TGTGCCAGCAGTTTTGCGCGCCCGATATCCGGGGAGCTGTTTTTT
TRBJ2-5 | TRBD2 | TRBV28 | . | CASSKRLGTIQETQYF | TGTGCCAGCAGCAAGCGCCTCGGGACTATACAAGAGACCCAGTACTTC
TRBJ2-1 | . | TRBV4-2 | . | CASSQDPAHILNNEQFF | TGTGCCAGCAGCCAAGATCCTGCCCACATCCTCAACAATGAGCAGTTCTTC
TRBJ2-7 | TRBD1 | TRBV2 | . | CATRTGAYEQYF | TGTGCCACCAGGACAGGGGCCTACGAGCAGTACTTC
TRBJ1-3 | . | TRBV13 | once | CASSSVHSGNTIYF | TGTGCCAGCAGCTCCGTCCATTCTGGAAACACCATATATTTT
TRBJ1-1 | . | TRBV7-9 | once | CASSLSGTANTEAFF | TGTGCCAGCAGCTTATCCGGGACGGCGAACACTGAAGCTTTCTTT
TRBJ2-5 | TRBD1 | TRBV7-9 | . | CASSSKTPGQQETQYF | TGTGCCAGCAGCTCGAAAACTCCGGGACAGCAAGAGACCCAGTACTTC
TRBJ2-7 | TRBD2 | TRBV11-2 | once | CASSYTRAGAYEQYF | TGTGCCAGCAGCTATACCAGAGCGGGAGCATACGAGCAGTACTTC
TRBJ2-1 | . | TRBV7-9 | . | CASSSALIGLEQFF | TGTGCCAGCAGCTCGGCACTAATCGGGCTCGAGCAGTTCTTC
TRBJ2-2 | TRBD2 | TRBV11-3 | . | CASSQSGRGNTGELFF | TGTGCCAGCAGCCAAAGCGGGAGGGGGAACACCGGGGAGCTGTTTTTT
TRBJ2-7 | . | TRBV28 | . | CASSLGTGLVGEQYF | TGTGCCAGCAGCCTCGGAACCGGGCTGGTGGGCGAGCAGTACTTC
TRBJ2-3 | TRBD2 | TRBV5-1 | . | CASSFDLAGGGTDTQYF | TGCGCCAGCAGCTTCGATCTAGCGGGAGGTGGGACAGATACGCAGTATTTT
TRBJ1-1 | TRBD1 | TRBV10-3 | . | CAISESGRGGNTEAFF | TGTGCCATCAGTGAGTCCGGCAGGGGGGGGAACACTGAAGCTTTCTTT
TRBJ1-5 | . | TRBV27 | . | CASSFVGANQPQHF | TGTGCCAGCAGTTTTGTAGGGGCAAATCAGCCCCAGCATTTT
TRBJ1-2 | . | TRBV7-8 | . | CASSLDSGGGAISYGYTF | TGTGCCAGCAGCTTAGATAGTGGGGGGGGCGCAATATCGTATGGCTACACCTTC
TRBJ2-7 | TRBD1 | TRBV19 | . | CATSPGQVSYEQYF | TGTGCCACTTCACCGGGACAGGTCTCCTACGAGCAGTACTTC
TRBJ1-4 | . | TRBV7-6 | . | CASSPTTGPMKELFF | TGTGCCAGCAGCCCGACGACAGGTCCTATGAAAGAACTGTTTTTT